The present entry profiles one T cell receptor (beta chain) with its context. The CDR3 runs 15 residues. From germline, CDR1 is GTSNPN and CDR2 SVGIG (reference sequence). The germline V and J ends were trimmed by 4 bases and 1 base, with 14 bases remaining between them. The sample belongs to a study of shared clonotypes between healthy human individuals. All the donors were Caucasian adults who lived in Nashville, Tennessee. Assay: immunoSEQ multiplex PCR; the TCRdb copy retains only in-frame clones and omits some. This repertoire shows 2 million to 2.5 million clones, approximately 95% found once; its top ten account for 0.13%.

Sequencing input: naive CD4+ T cells sorted from blood. Specified subset: CD45RA+ positively selected. The chain employs TRBV30 and TRBJ2-4; D is perhaps TRBD2 (6 bases). The origin of this receptor is a man in his late teens or twenties in good health. CDR3 sequence: CAWTPYRGAKNIQYF. The CDR3 region has the DNA TGTGCCTGGACCCCTTACCGGGGGGCCAAAAACATTCAGTACTTC. Filled out from reference TRBV30 and TRBJ2-4, the complete variable domain reads SQTIHQWPATLVQPVGSPLSLECTVEGTSNPNLYWYRQAAGRGLQLLFYSVGIGQISSEVPQNLSASRPQDRQFILSSKKLLLSDSGFYLCAWTPYRGAKNIQYFGAGTRLSVL.